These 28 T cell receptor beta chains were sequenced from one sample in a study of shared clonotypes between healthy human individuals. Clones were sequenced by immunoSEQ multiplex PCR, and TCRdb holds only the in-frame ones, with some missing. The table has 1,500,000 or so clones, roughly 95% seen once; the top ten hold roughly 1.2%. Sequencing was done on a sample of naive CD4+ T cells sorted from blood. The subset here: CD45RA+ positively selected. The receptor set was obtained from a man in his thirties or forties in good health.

The CDR3 spells CASSENGRPQETQYF. CDR3 nucleotide sequence: TGCGCCAGCAGTGAAAACGGGAGGCCCCAAGAGACCCAGTACTTC. The chain carries TRBV10-1 and TRBJ2-5, with 7 bases matching TRBD2. The ends lost 3 bases at V and 1 base at J; junction bases unmatched: 5. This CDR3 is built from 15 residues. CDR1 and CDR2 (germline): WNHNN, SYGVQD (reference sequence).

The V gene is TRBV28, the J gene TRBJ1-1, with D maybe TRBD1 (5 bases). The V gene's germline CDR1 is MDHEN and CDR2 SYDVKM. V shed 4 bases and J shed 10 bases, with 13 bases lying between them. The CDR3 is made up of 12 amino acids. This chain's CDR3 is CASSSRQLLAFF. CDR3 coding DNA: TGTGCCAGCAGTTCACGACAGCTATTAGCTTTCTTT.

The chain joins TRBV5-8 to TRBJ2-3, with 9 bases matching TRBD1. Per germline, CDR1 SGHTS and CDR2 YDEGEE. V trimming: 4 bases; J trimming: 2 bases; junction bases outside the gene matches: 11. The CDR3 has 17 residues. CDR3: CASSPRQGVLYTDTQYF. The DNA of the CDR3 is TGTGCCAGCAGCCCACGACAGGGGGTTCTTTACACAGATACGCAGTATTTT.

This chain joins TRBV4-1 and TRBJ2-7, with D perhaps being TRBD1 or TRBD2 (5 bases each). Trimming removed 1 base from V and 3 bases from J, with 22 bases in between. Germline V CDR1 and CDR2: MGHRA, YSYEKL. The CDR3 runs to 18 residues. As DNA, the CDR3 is TGCGCCAGCAGCCAAGCAGCGGATGGGGCTGACAGCCTCTACGAGCAGTACTTC. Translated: CASSQAADGADSLYEQYF.

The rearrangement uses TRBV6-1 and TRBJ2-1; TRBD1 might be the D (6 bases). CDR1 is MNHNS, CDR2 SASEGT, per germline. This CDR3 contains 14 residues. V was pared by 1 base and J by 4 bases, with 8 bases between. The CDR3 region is CASSEVRGYNEQFF. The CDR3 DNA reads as TGTGCCAGCAGTGAAGTCAGGGGATACAATGAGCAGTTCTTC.

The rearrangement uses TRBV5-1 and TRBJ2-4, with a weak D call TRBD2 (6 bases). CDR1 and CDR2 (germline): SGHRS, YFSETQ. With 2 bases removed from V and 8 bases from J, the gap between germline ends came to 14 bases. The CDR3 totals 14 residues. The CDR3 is CASSFRRTGDIQYF. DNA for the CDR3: TGCGCCAGCAGCTTTCGCCGTACGGGGGACATTCAGTACTTC.

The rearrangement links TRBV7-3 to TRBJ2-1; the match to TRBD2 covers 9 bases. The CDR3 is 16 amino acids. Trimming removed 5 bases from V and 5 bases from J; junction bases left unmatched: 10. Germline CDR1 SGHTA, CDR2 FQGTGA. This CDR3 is CASSPVAGVSHNEQFF. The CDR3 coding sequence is TGTGCCAGCAGCCCCGTAGCGGGAGTAAGCCACAATGAGCAGTTCTTC. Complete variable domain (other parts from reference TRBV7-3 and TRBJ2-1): GAGVSQTPSNKVTEKGKYVELRCDPISGHTALYWYRQSLGQGPEFLIYFQGTGAADDSGLPNDRFFAVRPEGSVSTLKIQRTERGDSAVYLCASSPVAGVSHNEQFFGPGTRLTVL.

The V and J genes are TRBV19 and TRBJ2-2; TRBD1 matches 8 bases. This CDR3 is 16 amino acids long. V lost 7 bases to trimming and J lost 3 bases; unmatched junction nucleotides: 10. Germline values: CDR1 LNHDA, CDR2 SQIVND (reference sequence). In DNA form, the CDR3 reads TGTGCCAGTACCCGGACAGGGTCCTCGTACACCGGGGAGCTGTTTTTT. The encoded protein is CASTRTGSSYTGELFF.

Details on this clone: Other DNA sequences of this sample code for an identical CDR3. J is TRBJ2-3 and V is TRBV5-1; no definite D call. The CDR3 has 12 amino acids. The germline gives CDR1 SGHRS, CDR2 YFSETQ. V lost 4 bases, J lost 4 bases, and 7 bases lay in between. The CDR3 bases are TGCGCCAGCAGCCTGATCCCAGATACGCAGTATTTT. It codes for CASSLIPDTQYF. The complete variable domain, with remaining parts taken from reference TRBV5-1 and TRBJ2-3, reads KAGVTQTPRYLIKTRGQQVTLSCSPISGHRSVSWYQQTPGQGLQFLFEYFSETQRNKGNFPGRFSGRQFSNSRSEMNVSTLELGDSALYLCASSLIPDTQYFGPGTRLTVL.

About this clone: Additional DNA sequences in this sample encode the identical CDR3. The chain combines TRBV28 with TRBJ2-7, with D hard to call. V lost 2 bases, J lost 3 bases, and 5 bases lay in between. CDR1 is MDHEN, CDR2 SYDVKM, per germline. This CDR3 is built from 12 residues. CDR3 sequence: CASSLLDYEQYF. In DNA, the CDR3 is TGTGCCAGCAGTTTACTGGACTACGAGCAGTACTTC.

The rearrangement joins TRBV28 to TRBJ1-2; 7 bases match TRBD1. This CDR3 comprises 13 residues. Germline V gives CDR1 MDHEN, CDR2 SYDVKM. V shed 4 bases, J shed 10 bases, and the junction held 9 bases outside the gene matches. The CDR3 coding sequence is TGTGCCAGCAGTTCCCGCGACAGGGTGGTCTACACCTTC. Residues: CASSSRDRVVYTF.

This CDR3 reads CASSGQPGKSTDTQYF. CDR3 sequence (DNA): TGTGCCAGCTCGGGACAGCCGGGAAAGAGCACAGATACGCAGTATTTT. This chain links TRBV18 with TRBJ2-3, with 7 bases aligning to TRBD1. V gave up 6 bases and J gave up 0 bases; unmatched junction bases: 9. This CDR3 is built from 16 residues. Germline V lookup: CDR1 KGHSH, CDR2 LQKENI.

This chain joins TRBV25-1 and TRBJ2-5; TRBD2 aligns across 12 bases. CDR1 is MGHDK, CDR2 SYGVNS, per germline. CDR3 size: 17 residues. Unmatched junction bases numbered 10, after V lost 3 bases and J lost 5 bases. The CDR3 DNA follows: TGTGCCAGCAGTGACCCGACTAGCGGGAGAGGGTCGGAGACCCAGTACTTC. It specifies CASSDPTSGRGSETQYF.

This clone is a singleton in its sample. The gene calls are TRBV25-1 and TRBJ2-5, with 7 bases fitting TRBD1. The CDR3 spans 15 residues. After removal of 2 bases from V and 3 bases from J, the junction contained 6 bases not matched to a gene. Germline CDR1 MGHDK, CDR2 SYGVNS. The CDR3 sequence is CASSELGQTKETQYF. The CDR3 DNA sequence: TGTGCCAGCAGTGAACTGGGACAGACAAAAGAGACCCAGTACTTC. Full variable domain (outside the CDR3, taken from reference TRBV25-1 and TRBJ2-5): EADIYQTPRYLVIGTGKKITLECSQTMGHDKMYWYQQDPGMELHLIHYSYGVNSTEKGDLSSESTVSRIRTEHFPLTLESARPSHTSQYLCASSELGQTKETQYFGPGTRLLVL.

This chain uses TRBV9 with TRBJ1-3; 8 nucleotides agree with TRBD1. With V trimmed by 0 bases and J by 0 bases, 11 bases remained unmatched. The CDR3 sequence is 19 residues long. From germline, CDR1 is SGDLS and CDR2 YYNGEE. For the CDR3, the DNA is TGTGCCAGCAGCGTAGCTCCAGATGACAGGGGTGGCTCTGGAAACACCATATATTTT. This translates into CASSVAPDDRGGSGNTIYF. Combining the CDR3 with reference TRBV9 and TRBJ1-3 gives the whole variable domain DSGVTQTPKHLITATGQRVTLRCSPRSGDLSVYWYQQSLDQGLQFLIQYYNGEERAKGNILERFSAQQFPDLHSELNLSSLELGDSALYFCASSVAPDDRGGSGNTIYFGEGSWLTVV.

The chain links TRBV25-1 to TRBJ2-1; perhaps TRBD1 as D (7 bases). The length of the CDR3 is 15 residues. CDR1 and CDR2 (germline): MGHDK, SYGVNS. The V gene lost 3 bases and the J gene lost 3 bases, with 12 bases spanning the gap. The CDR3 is CASSDRQGGYNEQFF. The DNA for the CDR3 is TGTGCCAGCAGTGACCGACAGGGAGGCTACAATGAGCAGTTCTTC.

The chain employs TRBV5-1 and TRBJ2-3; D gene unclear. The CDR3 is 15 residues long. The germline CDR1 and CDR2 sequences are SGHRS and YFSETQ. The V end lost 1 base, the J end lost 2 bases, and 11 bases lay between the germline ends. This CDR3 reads CASSLSPKSTDTQYF. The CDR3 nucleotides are TGCGCCAGCAGCTTGTCGCCAAAGTCCACAGATACGCAGTATTTT.

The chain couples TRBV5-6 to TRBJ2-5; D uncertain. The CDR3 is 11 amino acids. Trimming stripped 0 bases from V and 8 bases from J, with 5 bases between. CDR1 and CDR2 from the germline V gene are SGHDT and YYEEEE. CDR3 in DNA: TGTGCCAGCAGCTTGGGTGGTACCCAGTACTTC. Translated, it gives CASSLGGTQYF.

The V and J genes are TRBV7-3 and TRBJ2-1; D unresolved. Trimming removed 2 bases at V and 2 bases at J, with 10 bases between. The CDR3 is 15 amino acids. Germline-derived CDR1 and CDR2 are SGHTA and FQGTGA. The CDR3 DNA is TGTGCCAGCAGCTTAGGCAACCCAGCCTACAATGAGCAGTTCTTC. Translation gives CASSLGNPAYNEQFF.

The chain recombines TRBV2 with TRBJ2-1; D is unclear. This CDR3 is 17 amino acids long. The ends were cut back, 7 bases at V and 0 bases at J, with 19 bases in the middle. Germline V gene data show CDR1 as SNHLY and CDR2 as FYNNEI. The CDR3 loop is CASNVYPIPASYNEQFF. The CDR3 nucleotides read TGTGCCAGCAATGTATACCCCATCCCGGCCTCCTACAATGAGCAGTTCTTC.

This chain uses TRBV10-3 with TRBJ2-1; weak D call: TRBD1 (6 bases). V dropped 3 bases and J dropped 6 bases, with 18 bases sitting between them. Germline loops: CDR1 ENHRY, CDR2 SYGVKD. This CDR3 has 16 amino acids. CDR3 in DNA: TGTGCCATCAGTGAAAGCAGGGGATTGAAGGTCAATGAGCAGTTCTTC. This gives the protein CAISESRGLKVNEQFF.

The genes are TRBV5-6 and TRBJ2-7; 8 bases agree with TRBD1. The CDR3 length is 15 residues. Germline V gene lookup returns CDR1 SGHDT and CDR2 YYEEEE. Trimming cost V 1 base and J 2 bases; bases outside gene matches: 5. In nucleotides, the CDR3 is TGTGCCAGCAGCTTGTTGGGACAGGAAACCTACGAGCAGTACTTC. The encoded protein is CASSLLGQETYEQYF. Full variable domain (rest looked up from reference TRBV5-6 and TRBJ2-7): DAGVTQSPTHLIKTRGQQVTLRCSPKSGHDTVSWYQQALGQGPQFIFQYYEEEERQRGNFPDRFSGHQFPNYSSELNVNALLLGDSALYLCASSLLGQETYEQYFGPGTRLTVT.

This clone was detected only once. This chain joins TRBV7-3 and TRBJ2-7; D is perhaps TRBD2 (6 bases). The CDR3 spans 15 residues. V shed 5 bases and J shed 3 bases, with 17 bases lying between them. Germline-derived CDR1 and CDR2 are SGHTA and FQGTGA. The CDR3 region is CASSRNGGPFYEQYF. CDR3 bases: TGTGCCAGCAGCCGAAACGGGGGACCATTCTACGAGCAGTACTTC.

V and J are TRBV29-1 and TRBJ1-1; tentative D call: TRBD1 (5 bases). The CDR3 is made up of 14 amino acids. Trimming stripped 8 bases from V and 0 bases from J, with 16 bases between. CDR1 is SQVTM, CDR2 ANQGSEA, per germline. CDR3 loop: CSSRAGVLNTEAFF. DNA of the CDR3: TGCAGCTCCAGGGCGGGGGTGCTGAACACTGAAGCTTTCTTT.

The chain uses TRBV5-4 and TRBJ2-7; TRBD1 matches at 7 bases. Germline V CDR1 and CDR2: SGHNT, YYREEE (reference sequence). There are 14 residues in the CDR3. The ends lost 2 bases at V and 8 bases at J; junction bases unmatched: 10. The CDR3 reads CASSFSGTATKQYF. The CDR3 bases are TGTGCCAGCAGCTTCTCCGGGACAGCTACCAAGCAGTACTTC.

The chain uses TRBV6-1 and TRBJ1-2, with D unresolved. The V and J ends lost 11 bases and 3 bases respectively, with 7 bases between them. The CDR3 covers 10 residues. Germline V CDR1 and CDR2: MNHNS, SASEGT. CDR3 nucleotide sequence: TGTGCCTCCAGTTACTATGGCTACACCTTC. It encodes CASSYYGYTF.

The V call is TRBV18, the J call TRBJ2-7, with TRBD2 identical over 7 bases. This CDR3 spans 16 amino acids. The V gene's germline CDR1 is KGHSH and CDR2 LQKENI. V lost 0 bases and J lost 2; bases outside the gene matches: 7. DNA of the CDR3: TGTGCCAGCTCACCACCAGGTGGGGGGGTCGCCTACGAGCAGTACTTC. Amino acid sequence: CASSPPGGGVAYEQYF.

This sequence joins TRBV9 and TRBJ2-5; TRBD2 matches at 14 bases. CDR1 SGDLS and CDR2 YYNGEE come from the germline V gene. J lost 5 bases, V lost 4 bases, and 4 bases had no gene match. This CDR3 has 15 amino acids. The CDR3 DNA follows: TGTGCCAGCAGCAGCGGACTAGCGGGAGGTGAGACCCAGTACTTC. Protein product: CASSSGLAGGETQYF.